Listed here is a single T cell receptor (beta chain). CDR1 is LNHDA and CDR2 is SQIVND in the germline V gene (reference sequence). Trimming took 3 bases from V and 5 from J, leaving 11 bases between them. The CDR3 runs 13 residues. The entry originates in a study of blood T cell repertoires in COVID-19. The overall study: Whether acute or convalescent, the COVID-19 samples came from the United States, Italy and Spain.

The Seattle patients, enrolled during active infection, were followed longitudinally. Source study methods: Reference gene primers were amplified, and this amplification served to estimate nucleated cell counts. Only in-frame clones appear in the TCRdb table, and some are missing; sequencing was by immunoSEQ multiplex PCR. That table is the source of V, J and clone size, and D and trimming were worked out from the DNA. The data contain about 230,000 clones, 65% to 90% of them singletons. This sequence joins TRBV19 and TRBJ2-7; D gene unclear. The TCR originated in a middle-aged man with COVID-19, enrolled during active disease. Material for sequencing was peripheral blood. DNA of the CDR3: TGTGCCAGTAGTATCCGTGTTAGCAACGAGCAGTACTTC. Translation: CASSIRVSNEQYF.